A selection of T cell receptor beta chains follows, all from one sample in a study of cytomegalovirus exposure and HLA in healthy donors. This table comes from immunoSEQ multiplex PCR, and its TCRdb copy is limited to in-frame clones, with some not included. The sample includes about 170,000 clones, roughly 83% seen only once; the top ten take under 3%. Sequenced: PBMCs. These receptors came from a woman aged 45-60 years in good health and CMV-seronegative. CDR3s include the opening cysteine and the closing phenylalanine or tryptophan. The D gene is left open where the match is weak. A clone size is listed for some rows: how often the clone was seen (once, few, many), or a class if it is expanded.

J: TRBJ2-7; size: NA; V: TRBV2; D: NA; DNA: TGTGCCAGCAGTGAAGACGAGGGGGTATTGAGGTACGAGCAGTACTTC; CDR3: CASSEDEGVLRYEQYF
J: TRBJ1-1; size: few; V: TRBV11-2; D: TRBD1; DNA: TGTGCCAGCAGCTTAGTTACAGGGGCTTACACTGAAGCTTTCTTT; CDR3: CASSLVTGAYTEAFF
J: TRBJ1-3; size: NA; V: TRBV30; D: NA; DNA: TGTGCCTGGAGTGTTAGGCCGGGGGAAAACACCATATATTTT; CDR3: CAWSVRPGENTIYF
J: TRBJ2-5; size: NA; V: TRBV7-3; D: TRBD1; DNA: TGTGCCAGCAGCTTAAATGGAGGACAGGGTGCGACGAGCCAGTACTTC; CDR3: CASSLNGGQGATSQYF
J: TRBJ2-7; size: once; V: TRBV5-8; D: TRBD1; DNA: TGTGCCAGCAGCTTTGGGGCAAGGACAGGGGGCCGTGGGGTGTCCTACGAGCAGTACTTC; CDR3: CASSFGARTGGRGVSYEQYF
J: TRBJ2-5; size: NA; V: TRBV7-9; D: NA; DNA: TGTTCCAGCAGCTTAGACCGACAGCAAGAGACCCAGTACTTC; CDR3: CSSSLDRQQETQYF
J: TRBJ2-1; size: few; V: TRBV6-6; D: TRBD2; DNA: TGTGCCAGCAGTTACCCGGGACTACCCCGCGATGAGCAGTTCTTC; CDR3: CASSYPGLPRDEQFF
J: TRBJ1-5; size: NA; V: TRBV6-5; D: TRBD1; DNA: TGTGCCAGCATGGCGGACAGGGGATTCAATCAGCCCCAGCATTTT; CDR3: CASMADRGFNQPQHF
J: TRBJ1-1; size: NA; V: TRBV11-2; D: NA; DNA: TGTGCCAGCAGCTTAGGGAGTATGGGGCTGGCCACTGAAGCTTTCTTT; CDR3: CASSLGSMGLATEAFF
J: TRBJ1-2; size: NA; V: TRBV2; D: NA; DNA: TGTGCCAGCAGCGTCCTTGAGGGAGGTGGCTACACCTTC; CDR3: CASSVLEGGGYTF
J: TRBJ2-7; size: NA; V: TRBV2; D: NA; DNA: TGTGCCAGCAGCCCCAGGGGGACTTCTTACGAGCAGTACTTC; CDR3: CASSPRGTSYEQYF
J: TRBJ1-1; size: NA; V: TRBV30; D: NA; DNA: TGTGCCTGGAGTGCAGGCCAGATGGTGAACACTGAAGCTTTCTTT; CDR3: CAWSAGQMVNTEAFF
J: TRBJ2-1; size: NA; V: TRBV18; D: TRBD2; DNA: TGTGCCAGCTCATCTCCGACTAGCGGGGGGGCATACAATGAGCAGTTCTTC; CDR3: CASSSPTSGGAYNEQFF
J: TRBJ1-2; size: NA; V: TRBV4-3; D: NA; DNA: TGCGCCAGCAGCCAAGTCGGCTATGGCTACACCTTC; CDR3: CASSQVGYGYTF
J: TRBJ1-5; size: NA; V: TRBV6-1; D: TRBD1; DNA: TGTGCCAGCAGTGAAGCGGACAGGTTAAGGGAGCCCCAGCATTTT; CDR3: CASSEADRLREPQHF
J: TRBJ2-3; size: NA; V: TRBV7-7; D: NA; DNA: TGTGCCAGCAGCTCTCATACAGGGAGCACAGATACGCAGTATTTT; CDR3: CASSSHTGSTDTQYF
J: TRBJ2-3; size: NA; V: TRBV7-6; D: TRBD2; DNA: TGTGCCAGCAGCCCTGGCGGGGGACCTAGCACAGATACGCAGTATTTT; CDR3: CASSPGGGPSTDTQYF
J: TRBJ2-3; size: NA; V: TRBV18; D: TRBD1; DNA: TGTGCCAGCTCACCAGTCGGACAGGGGGTAACAGATACGCAGTATTTT; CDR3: CASSPVGQGVTDTQYF
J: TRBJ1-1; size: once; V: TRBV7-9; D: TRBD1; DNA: TGTTCCAGCAGCCATAGACAGGGTAACACTGAAGCTTTCTTT; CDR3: CSSSHRQGNTEAFF
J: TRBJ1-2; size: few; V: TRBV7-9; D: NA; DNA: TGTTCCAGCAGCCTCGGACAATATGGCTACACCTTC; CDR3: CSSSLGQYGYTF
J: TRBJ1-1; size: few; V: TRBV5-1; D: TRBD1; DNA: TGCGCCAGCAGCACGGGACAGGGGTTTACTGAAGCTTTCTTT; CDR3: CASSTGQGFTEAFF
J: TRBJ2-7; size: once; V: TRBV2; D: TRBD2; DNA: TGTGCCAGCAGGAGGGGTAGCGGGGACTCGTTCTACGAGCAGTACTTC; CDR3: CASRRGSGDSFYEQYF
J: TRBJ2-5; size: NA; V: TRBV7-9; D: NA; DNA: TGTGCCAGCAGCTTAACGGCAACTCAGGGGTACCAAGAGACCCAGTACTTC; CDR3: CASSLTATQGYQETQYF
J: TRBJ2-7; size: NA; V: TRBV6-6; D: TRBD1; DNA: TGTGCCAGCAGTTATGGGACAGGGATCTACGAGCAGTACTTC; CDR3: CASSYGTGIYEQYF
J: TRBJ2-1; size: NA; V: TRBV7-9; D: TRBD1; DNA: TGTGCCAGCAGCCCACGGACAGGGTCGTTTGGCAATGAGCAGTTCTTC; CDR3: CASSPRTGSFGNEQFF
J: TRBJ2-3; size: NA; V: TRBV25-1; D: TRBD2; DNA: TGTGCCAGCAGTGCCCATCTAGCGGCCGGCACAGATACGCAGTATTTT; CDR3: CASSAHLAAGTDTQYF
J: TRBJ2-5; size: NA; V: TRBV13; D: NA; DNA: TGTGCCAGCAGCTTGACAGAGCAAGAGACCCAGTACTTC; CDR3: CASSLTEQETQYF
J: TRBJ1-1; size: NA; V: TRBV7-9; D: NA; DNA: TGTGCCAGCAGCTTAGGAGGCGATAACACTGAAGCTTTCTTT; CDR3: CASSLGGDNTEAFF
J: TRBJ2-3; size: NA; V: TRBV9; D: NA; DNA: TGTGCCAGCAGCGTAGCTTCAGATACGCAGTATTTT; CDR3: CASSVASDTQYF
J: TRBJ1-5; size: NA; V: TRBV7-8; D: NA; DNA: TGTGCCAGCAGCTCCATTCGGGGGGGTCAGCCCCAGCATTTT; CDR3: CASSSIRGGQPQHF
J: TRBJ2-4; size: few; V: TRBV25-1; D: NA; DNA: TGTGCCAGCAGTCCCGCTGGGGGGGGGCCCAAAAACATTCAGTACTTC; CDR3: CASSPAGGGPKNIQYF
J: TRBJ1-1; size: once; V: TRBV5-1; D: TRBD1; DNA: TGCGCCAGCAGCTTTGTTCCCGGGACAGAGAACACTGAAGCTTTCTTT; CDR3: CASSFVPGTENTEAFF
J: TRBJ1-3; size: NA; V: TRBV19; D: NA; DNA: TGTGCCAGTACCTCGCCAGGGGTCGGAAACACCATATATTTT; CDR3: CASTSPGVGNTIYF
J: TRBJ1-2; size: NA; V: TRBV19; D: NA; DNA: TGTGCCAGTAGAGCAGACAAGGACTATGGCTACACCTTC; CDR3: CASRADKDYGYTF
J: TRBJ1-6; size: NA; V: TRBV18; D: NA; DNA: TGTGCCAGCTCACCATCTTTAGGACAGATTAATTCACCCCTCCACTTT; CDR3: CASSPSLGQINSPLHF
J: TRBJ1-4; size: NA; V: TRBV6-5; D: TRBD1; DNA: TGTGCCAGCAGTCAGACAGGGAATGGTGAAAAACTGTTTTTT; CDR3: CASSQTGNGEKLFF
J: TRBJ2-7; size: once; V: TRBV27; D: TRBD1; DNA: TGTGCCAGCAGTTCTTCACCGGGACAGGGGGCGTTCGAGCAGTACTTC; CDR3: CASSSSPGQGAFEQYF
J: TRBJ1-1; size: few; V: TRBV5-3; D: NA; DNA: TGTGCCAGAAGCTGGGCCAGGGCCTGTGAAGCTTTCTTT; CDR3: CARSWARACEAFF
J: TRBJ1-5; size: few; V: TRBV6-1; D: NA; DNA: TGTGCCAGCAGTGAAGTGGCCCTCTGGCCCCAGCATTTT; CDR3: CASSEVALWPQHF
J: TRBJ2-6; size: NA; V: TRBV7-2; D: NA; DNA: TGTGCCAGCAGCCCGACACAGTCGGGGGCCAACGTCCTGACTTTC; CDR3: CASSPTQSGANVLTF
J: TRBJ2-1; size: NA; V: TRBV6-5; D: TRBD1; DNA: TGTGCCAGCAGTCCGGACAGGAGCTCCTACAATGAGCAGTTCTTC; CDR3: CASSPDRSSYNEQFF
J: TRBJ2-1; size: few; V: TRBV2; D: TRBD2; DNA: TGTGCCAGCAGTGATGCTAGCGGGGGAAGGAATGAGCAGTTCTTC; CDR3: CASSDASGGRNEQFF
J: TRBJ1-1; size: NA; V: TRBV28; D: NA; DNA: TGTGCCAGCAGTTCAAGACTGTCTGAAGCTTTCTTT; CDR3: CASSSRLSEAFF
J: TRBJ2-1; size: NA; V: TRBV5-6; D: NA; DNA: TGTGCCAGCAGCTTGAGCCCGGGATCCTACAATGAGCAGTTCTTC; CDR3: CASSLSPGSYNEQFF
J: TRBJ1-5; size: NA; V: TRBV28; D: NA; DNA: TGTGCCAGCAGTTTAGTCCCTAACCGGCCCCAGCATTTT; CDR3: CASSLVPNRPQHF